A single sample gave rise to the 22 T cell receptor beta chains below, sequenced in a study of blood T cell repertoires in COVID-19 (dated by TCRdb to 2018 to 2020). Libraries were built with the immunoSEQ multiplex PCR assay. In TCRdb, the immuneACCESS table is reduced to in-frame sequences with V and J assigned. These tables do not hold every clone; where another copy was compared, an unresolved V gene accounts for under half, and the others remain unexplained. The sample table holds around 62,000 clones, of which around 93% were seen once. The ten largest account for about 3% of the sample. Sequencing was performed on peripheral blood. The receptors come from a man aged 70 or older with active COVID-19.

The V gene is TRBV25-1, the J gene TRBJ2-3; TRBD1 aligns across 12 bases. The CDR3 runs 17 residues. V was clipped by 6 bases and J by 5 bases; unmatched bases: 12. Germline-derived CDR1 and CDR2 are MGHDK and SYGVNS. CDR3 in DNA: TGTGCCAGCAGCTCCGGGACAGGGGGCTTTTTCAGAGATACGCAGTATTTT. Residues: CASSSGTGGFFRDTQYF.

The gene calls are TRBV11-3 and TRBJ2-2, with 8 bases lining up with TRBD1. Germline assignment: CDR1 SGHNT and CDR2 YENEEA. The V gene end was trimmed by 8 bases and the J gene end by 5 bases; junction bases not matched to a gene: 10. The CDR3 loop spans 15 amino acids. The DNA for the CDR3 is TGTGCCAGCTCCAGGGGGCAGGGGAGAACCGGGGAGCTGTTTTTT. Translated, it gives CASSRGQGRTGELFF.

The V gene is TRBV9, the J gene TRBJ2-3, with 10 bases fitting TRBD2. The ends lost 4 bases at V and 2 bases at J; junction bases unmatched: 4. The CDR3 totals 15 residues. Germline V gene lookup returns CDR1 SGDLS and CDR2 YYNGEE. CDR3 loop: CASSHSGGTTDTQYF. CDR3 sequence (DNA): TGTGCCAGCAGCCATAGCGGGGGGACCACAGATACGCAGTATTTT.

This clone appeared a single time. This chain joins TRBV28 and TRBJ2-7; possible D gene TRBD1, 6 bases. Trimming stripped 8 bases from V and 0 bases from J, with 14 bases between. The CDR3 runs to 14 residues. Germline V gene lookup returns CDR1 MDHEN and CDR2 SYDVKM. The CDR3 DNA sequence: TGTGCCAGCTCTCCGGGACACCTCTCCTACGAGCAGTACGTC. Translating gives CASSPGHLSYEQYV.

CDR3 in DNA: TGCGCCAGCAGTGAGTCTTTACTGCACGGGAATGAGCAGTTCTTC. This gives the protein CASSESLLHGNEQFF. V usage is TRBV10-1 and J usage is TRBJ2-1; no firm D call. CDR3 length: 15 residues. Germline lookup yields CDR1 WNHNN and CDR2 SYGVQD (reference sequence). V gave up 0 bases and J gave up 7 bases, with 13 bases separating them.

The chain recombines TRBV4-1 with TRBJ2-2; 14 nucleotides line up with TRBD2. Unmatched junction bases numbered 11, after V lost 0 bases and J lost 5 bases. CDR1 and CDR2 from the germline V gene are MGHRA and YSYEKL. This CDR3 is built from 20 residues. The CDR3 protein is CASSQERRLAGGWSTGELFF. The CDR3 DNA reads TGCGCCAGCAGCCAAGAGAGGAGACTAGCGGGGGGGTGGTCTACCGGGGAGCTGTTTTTT.

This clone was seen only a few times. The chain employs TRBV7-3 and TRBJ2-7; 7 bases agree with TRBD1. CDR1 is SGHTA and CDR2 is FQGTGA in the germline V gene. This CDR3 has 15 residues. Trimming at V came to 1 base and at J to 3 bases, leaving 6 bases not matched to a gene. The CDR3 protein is CASSLRATGYYEQYF. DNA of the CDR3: TGTGCCAGCAGCTTAAGGGCGACAGGGTACTACGAGCAGTACTTC.

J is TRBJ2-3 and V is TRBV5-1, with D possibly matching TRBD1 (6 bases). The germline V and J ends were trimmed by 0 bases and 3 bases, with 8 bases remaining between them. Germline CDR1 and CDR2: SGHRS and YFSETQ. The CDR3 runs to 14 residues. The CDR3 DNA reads TGCGCCAGCAGCTTGGACAGGGTGACAGATACGCAGTATTTT. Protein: CASSLDRVTDTQYF.

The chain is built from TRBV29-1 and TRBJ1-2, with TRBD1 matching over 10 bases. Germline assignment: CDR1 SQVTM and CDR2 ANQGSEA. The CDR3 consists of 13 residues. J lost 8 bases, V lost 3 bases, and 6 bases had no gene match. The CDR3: CSVDGGTGAGYTF. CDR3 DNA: TGCAGCGTTGACGGAGGGACAGGGGCCGGCTACACCTTC.

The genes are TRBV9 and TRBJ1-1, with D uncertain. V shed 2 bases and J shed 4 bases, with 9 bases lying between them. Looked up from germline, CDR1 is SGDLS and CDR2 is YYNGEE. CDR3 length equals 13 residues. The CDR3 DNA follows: TGTGCCAGCAGCGTTTTAGAGGTCACTGAAGCTTTCTTT. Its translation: CASSVLEVTEAFF.

In nucleotides, the CDR3 is TGTGCCAGCAGCGTCGGGACAGCGAACACTGAAGCTTTCTTT. Its translation: CASSVGTANTEAFF. The chain uses TRBV7-8 and TRBJ1-1, with 7 bases that match TRBD1. This CDR3 spans 14 amino acids. The V segment lost 5 bases and the J segment 1 base; nucleotides outside the gene matches: 4. Germline V CDR1 and CDR2: SGHVS, FQNEAQ.

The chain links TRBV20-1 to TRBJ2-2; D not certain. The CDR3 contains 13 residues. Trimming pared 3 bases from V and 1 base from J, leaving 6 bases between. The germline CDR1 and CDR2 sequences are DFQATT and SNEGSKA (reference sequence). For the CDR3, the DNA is TGCAGTGCTAGTGGTCAGAACACCGGGGAGCTGTTTTTT. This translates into CSASGQNTGELFF.

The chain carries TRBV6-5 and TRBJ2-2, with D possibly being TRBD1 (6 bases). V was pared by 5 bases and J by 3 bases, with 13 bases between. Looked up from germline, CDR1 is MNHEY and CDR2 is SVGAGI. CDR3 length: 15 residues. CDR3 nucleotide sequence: TGTGCCAGCAGTCTCAGGGACATGGACACCGGGGAGCTGTTTTTT. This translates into CASSLRDMDTGELFF.

The CDR3 spells CASSPGSPYNSPLHF. CDR3 DNA: TGTGCCAGCAGCCCAGGGTCCCCCTATAATTCACCCCTCCACTTT. The chain has TRBV7-2 and TRBJ1-6, with D perhaps matching TRBD1 (5 bases). Trimming cost V 5 bases and J 2 bases, with 10 bases left between them. This CDR3 has 15 residues. The V gene's germline CDR1 is SGHTA and CDR2 FQGNSA.

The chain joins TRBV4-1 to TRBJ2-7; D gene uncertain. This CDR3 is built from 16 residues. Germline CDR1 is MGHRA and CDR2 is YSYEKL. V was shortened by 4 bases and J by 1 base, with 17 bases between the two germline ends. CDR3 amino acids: CASSLANRLTSYEQYV. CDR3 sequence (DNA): TGCGCCAGCAGCCTGGCGAACCGTTTGACTTCCTACGAGCAGTACGTC.

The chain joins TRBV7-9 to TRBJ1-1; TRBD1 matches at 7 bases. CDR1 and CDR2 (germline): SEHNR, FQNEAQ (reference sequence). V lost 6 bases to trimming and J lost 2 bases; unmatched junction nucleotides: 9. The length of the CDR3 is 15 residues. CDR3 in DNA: TGTGCCAGCAGTTCGCCGACAGGGCAAAACACTGAAGCTTTCTTT. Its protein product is CASSSPTGQNTEAFF.

CDR3 loop: CASSLDPDRATGELFF. For the CDR3, the DNA is TGCGCCAGCAGCTTGGACCCGGACAGGGCGACCGGGGAGCTGTTTTTT. V usage is TRBV5-1 and J usage is TRBJ2-2; 8 nucleotides align to TRBD1. V trimming: 0 bases; J trimming: 5 bases; junction bases outside the gene matches: 6. The CDR3 contains 16 residues. Germline CDR1 is SGHRS and CDR2 is YFSETQ.

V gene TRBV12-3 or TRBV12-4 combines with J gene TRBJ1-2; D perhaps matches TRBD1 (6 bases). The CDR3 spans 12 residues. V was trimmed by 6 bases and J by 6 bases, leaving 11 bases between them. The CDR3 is CASSDRLHGYTF. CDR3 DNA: TGTGCCAGCAGCGACAGGCTGCATGGCTACACCTTC.

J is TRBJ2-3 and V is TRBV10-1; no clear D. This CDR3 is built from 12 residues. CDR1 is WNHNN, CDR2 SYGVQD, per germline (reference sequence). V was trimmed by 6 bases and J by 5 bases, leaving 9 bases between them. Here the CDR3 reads CASSPRGDTQYF. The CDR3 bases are TGCGCCAGCAGCCCTAGAGGAGATACGCAGTATTTT.

The CDR3 spells CASSRPGLANEKLFF. The DNA for the CDR3 is TGTGCCAGCAGTCGCCCGGGACTCGCTAATGAAAAACTGTTTTTT. This sequence joins TRBV28 and TRBJ1-4; TRBD1 might be the D (5 bases). Germline CDR1 is MDHEN and CDR2 is SYDVKM. This CDR3 region has 15 residues. Between the trimmed V and J ends, which lost 5 bases and 3 bases, there was a span of 13 bases.

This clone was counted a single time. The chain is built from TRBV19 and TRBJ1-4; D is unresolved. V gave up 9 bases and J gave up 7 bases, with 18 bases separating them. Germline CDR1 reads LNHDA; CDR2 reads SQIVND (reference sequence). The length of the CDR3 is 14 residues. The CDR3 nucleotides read TGTGCCAGCAAGAGGCGTGGTAGCGTTGAAAAACTGTTTTTT. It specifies CASKRRGSVEKLFF.

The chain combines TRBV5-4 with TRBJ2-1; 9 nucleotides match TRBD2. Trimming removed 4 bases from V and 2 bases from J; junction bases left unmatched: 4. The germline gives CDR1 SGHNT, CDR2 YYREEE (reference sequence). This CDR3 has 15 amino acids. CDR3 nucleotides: TGTGCCAGCAGCCGCGCGGGGGGGGCCTACAATGAGCAGTTCTTC. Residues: CASSRAGGAYNEQFF.